A single T cell receptor beta chain is shown here with its context. V was trimmed by 3 bases and J by 9 bases, leaving 24 bases between them. This CDR3 has 17 amino acids. The germline V gene has CDR1 LNHDA and CDR2 SQIVND (reference sequence). These data originate in a study of cytomegalovirus exposure and HLA in healthy donors. The PCR contained 60 Vbeta and 13 Jbeta primers. The table came from immunoSEQ multiplex PCR; TCRdb's copy has only in-frame clones and leaves some out. Of 140,000 to 150,000 clones in the sample, about 84% were seen once. The chain is built from TRBV19 and TRBJ1-3; D unresolved. The TCR comes from a male donor in good health and CMV-seronegative. Sequencing was done on a sample of PBMCs. The CDR3 DNA reads TGTGCCAGTAGTATTCGAAATCGAGAGGCTTATAGCAGCACCATATATTTT. This translates into CASSIRNREAYSSTIYF.